Presented here are 5 T cell receptor beta chains from one specimen sequenced in a study of shared clonotypes between healthy human individuals. Libraries were prepared by immunoSEQ multiplex PCR; TCRdb keeps only in-frame clonotypes and omits some of them. In the table there are 2 million to 3 million clones, over 85% of which are singletons. The specimen was naive CD4+ T cells from PBMCs. Subset described: CD45RA+ positively selected. The source is a man between 18 and 35 years old in good health. Some clones in this sample may be carry-over from other donors' samples.

This clone has a single count. This chain uses TRBV7-2 with TRBJ2-7; D is undetermined. This CDR3 contains 16 residues. The germline V gene encodes CDR1 SGHTA and CDR2 FQGNSA. V lost 3 bases and J 0 bases, leaving 15 bases between the germline ends. The CDR3 here is CASSFESSRVSYEQYF. CDR3 DNA sequence: TGTGCCAGCAGCTTTGAGTCCAGCCGGGTCTCCTACGAGCAGTACTTC.

The genes are TRBV28 and TRBJ1-3; D possibly corresponds to TRBD1 (6 bases). Germline CDR1 and CDR2: MDHEN and SYDVKM. The V gene lost 3 bases and the J gene lost 1 base, with 13 bases spanning the gap. CDR3 length equals 16 residues. The CDR3 sequence is CASSLVVRGSGNTIYF. CDR3 bases: TGTGCCAGCAGTTTGGTAGTCAGGGGATCTGGAAACACCATATATTTT.

Only one count was recorded for this clone. V is TRBV7-2 and J is TRBJ1-2; tentative D call: TRBD1 (6 bases). CDR3 length: 15 residues. The V and J ends lost 1 base and 0 bases respectively, with 9 bases between them. Looked up from germline, CDR1 is SGHTA and CDR2 is FQGNSA. For the CDR3, the DNA is TGTGCCAGCAGCTTAGAGGCAGGGGCTAACTATGGCTACACCTTC. Translated: CASSLEAGANYGYTF.

V is TRBV20-1 and J is TRBJ2-7; no definite D call. The CDR3 loop spans 11 amino acids. Per germline, CDR1 DFQATT and CDR2 SNEGSKA (reference sequence). V was clipped by 0 bases and J by 9 bases, with 9 bases between them. CDR3 bases: TGCAGTGCTAGAGAGGGTCGGGTGCAGTACTTC. It specifies CSAREGRVQYF.

The J gene is TRBJ1-2, the V gene TRBV5-1; TRBD1 agrees at 7 bases. V lost 4 bases to trimming and J lost 1 base; unmatched junction nucleotides: 10. Germline lookup yields CDR1 SGHRS and CDR2 YFSETQ. This CDR3 has 16 amino acids. In nucleotides, the CDR3 is TGCGCCAGCAGCCTTCAACAGGGGTCTGGTAACTATGGCTACACCTTC. Residues: CASSLQQGSGNYGYTF. Complete variable domain (other parts from reference TRBV5-1 and TRBJ1-2): KAGVTQTPRYLIKTRGQQVTLSCSPISGHRSVSWYQQTPGQGLQFLFEYFSETQRNKGNFPGRFSGRQFSNSRSEMNVSTLELGDSALYLCASSLQQGSGNYGYTFGSGTRLTVV.